Reported below is one TCR beta chain. Trimming took 0 bases from V and 2 from J; bases not matched to a gene: 10. The CDR3 is 17 residues long. Germline CDR1 reads MGHRA; CDR2 reads YSYEKL. These data originate in a study of blood T cell repertoires in COVID-19. The wider study: PBMCs, B-cell-depleted T cells, or T cells provided the cDNA or gDNA that made up the material.

Original data processing: How many nucleated cells were present was estimated from reference gene primer amplification. Here immunoSEQ multiplex PCR was the method, and the copy in TCRdb shows in-frame clones only, minus some. V, J and clone size reflect that table, while D and trimming were determined from the DNA. The data show around 60,000 clones, about nine tenths seen once. V usage is TRBV4-1 and J usage is TRBJ2-7, with 7 bases fitting TRBD2. This receptor was identified in an older woman with active COVID-19. Sequenced: peripheral blood. This CDR3 reads CASSQDLDRGVTYEQYF. The CDR3 bases are TGCGCCAGCAGCCAAGATTTGGACCGGGGGGTGACCTACGAGCAGTACTTC.